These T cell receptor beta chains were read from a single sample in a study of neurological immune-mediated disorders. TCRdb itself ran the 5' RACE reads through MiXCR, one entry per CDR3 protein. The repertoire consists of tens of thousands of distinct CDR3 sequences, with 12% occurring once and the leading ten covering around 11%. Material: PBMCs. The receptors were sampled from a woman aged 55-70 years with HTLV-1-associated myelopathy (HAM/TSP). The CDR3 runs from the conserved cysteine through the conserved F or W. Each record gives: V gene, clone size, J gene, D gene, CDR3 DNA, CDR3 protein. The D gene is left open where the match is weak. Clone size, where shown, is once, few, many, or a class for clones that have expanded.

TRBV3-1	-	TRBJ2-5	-	TGTGCCAGCAGCCAAGGAGGAACCCAAGAGACCCAGTACTTC	CASSQGGTQETQYF
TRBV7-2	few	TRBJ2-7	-	TGTGCCAGCAGCTCCCAGCCCGGCTCAGGCACGGAGCAGTACTTC	CASSSQPGSGTEQYF
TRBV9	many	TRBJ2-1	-	TGTGCCAGCAGCCACGACCCAAGCTCCTACAATGAGCAGTTCTTC	CASSHDPSSYNEQFF
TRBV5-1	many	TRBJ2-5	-	TGCGCCAGCAGCTTGGGGATAGGGGAGACCCAGTACTTC	CASSLGIGETQYF
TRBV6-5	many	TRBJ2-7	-	TGTGCCAGCACACGGGGGGACATGGAGTACTTC	CASTRGDMEYF
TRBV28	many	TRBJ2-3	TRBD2	TGTGCCAGCAGTAAACAGGGACTAGCGGGAAGTGTTCAAGATACGCAGTATTTT	CASSKQGLAGSVQDTQYF
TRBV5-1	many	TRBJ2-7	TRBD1	TGCGCCAGCAGCTTTTCAGGGGGCGTAGTTACCGAGCAGTACTTC	CASSFSGGVVTEQYF
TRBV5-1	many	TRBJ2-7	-	TGCGCCAGCAGCTCCGGGGCTGACTCCTACGAGCAGTACTTC	CASSSGADSYEQYF
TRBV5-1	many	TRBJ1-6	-	TGCGCCAGCACCCTAAATGGCGGGGAAGGCTCACCCCTCCACTTT	CASTLNGGEGSPLHF
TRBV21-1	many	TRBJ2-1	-	TGTGCCAGCAGGCTACTAGCAGCGGGAGGCGACAATGAGCAGTTCTTC	CASRLLAAGGDNEQFF
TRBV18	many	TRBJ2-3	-	TGTGCCAGCTCACCAAACATAAACACAGATACGCAGTATTTT	CASSPNINTDTQYF
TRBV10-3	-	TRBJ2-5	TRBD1	TGTGCCATCAGTGCGAGGGACAGACAGACCCAGTACTTC	CAISARDRQTQYF
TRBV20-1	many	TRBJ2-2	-	TGCAGTGCTAGAGGGGGGGCGAACACCGGGGAGCTGTTTTTT	CSARGGANTGELFF
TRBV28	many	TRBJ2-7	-	TGTGCCAGCAGTTCCGCGAGACGAATTAGCTCCTACGAGCAGTACTTC	CASSSARRISSYEQYF
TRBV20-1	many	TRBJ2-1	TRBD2	TGCAGTGCTAGACCCAGCGGGCGGGGGAATGAGCAGTTCTTC	CSARPSGRGNEQFF
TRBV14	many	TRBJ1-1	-	TGTGCCAGCAGCCAAGATCGCCGGACCGCTTTCTTT	CASSQDRRTAFF
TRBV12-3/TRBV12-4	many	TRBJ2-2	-	TGTGCCAGCACAACTAGAGGGGTGAACACCGGGGAGCTGTTTTTT	CASTTRGVNTGELFF
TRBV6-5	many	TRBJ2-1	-	TGTGCCAGCAGTTTACCGGGACAAACACTCTACAATGAGCAGTTCTTC	CASSLPGQTLYNEQFF
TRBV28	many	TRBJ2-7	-	TGTGCCAGCAGTTATATGGGGCAGGGGGGCGAGCAGTACTTC	CASSYMGQGGEQYF
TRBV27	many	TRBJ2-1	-	TGTGCCAGCAGTTTGGGAGTAGACGCCTACAATGAGCAGTTCTTC	CASSLGVDAYNEQFF
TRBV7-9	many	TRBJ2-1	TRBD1	TGTGCCAGCAGCCCCCGGACAGGGGAAAGCTCCTACAATGAGCAGTTCTTC	CASSPRTGESSYNEQFF
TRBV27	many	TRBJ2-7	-	TGTGCCAGCAGTTTCTATAGCAGTCGTGGCAGTTCCTACGAGCAGTACTTC	CASSFYSSRGSSYEQYF
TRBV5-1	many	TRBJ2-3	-	TGCGCCAGCAGCTTGGAGGCAGGGACCACAGATACGCAGTATTTT	CASSLEAGTTDTQYF
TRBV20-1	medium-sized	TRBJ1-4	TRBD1	TGCGGATCCTGGACAGGGAATGAAAAACTGTTTTTT	CGSWTGNEKLFF
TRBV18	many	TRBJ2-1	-	TGTGCCAGCTCATTTGACTCCTACAATGAGCAGTTCTTC	CASSFDSYNEQFF
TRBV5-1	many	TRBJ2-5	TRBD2	TGCGCCAGCAGCTGGGGAGCGGGAATCTCCGATCCTGGGGAGACCCAGTACTTC	CASSWGAGISDPGETQYF
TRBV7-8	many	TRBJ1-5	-	TGTGCCAGCAGCCCTGCCGGAGGGTCCCTTAGCAATCAGCCCCAGCATTTT	CASSPAGGSLSNQPQHF
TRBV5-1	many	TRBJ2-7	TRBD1	TGCGCCAGCAGCTTAACCTATACAGGGGCCTACGAGCAGTACTTC	CASSLTYTGAYEQYF
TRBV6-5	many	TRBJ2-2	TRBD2	TGTGCCAGCAGTTACCAGGGACTAGCGGGGAACACCGGGGAGCTGTTTTTT	CASSYQGLAGNTGELFF
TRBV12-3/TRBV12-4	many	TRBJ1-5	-	TGTGCCAGCAGTTACGGGGGCGGTTTGGAGCCCCAGCATTTT	CASSYGGGLEPQHF
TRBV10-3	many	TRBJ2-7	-	TGTGCCATCAGTGAGTCTACAGGAGCCTACGAGCAGTACTTC	CAISESTGAYEQYF
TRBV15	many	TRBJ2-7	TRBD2	TGTGCCACCAGCGGCTACGGGACTAGCGGGAGTATGCGTCCTTACGAGCAGTACTTC	CATSGYGTSGSMRPYEQYF
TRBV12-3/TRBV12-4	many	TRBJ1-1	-	TGTGCCAGCAGTCACGGACAGGAAGCTTTCTTT	CASSHGQEAFF
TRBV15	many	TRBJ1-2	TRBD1	TGTGCCACCAGCAGGGAGGGAGGACAGGGCTATGGCTACACCTTC	CATSREGGQGYGYTF
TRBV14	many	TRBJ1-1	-	TGTGCCAGCAGCCAAGTGTACGGCACTGAAGCTTTCTTT	CASSQVYGTEAFF
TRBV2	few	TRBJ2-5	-	TGTGCCAGCAGTCAGTGGGCCTCCCCCGCCCAGTACTTC	CASSQWASPAQYF
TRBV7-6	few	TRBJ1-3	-	TGTGCCAGCAGCTTAGGAGGGATATCTGGAAACACCATATATTTT	CASSLGGISGNTIYF
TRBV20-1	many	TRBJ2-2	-	TGCAGTGCTAAACCACCGTTCGGACAGAAAGCGAACACCGGGGAGCTGTTTTTT	CSAKPPFGQKANTGELFF
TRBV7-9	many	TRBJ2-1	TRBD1	TGTGCCAGCAGCGCGGCGGACAGGGCTGGATACAATGAGCAGTTCTTC	CASSAADRAGYNEQFF
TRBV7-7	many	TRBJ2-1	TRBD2	TGTGCCAGCAGCTTAGTGGGACTAGGTAATGAGCAGTTCTTC	CASSLVGLGNEQFF
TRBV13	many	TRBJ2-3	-	TGTGCCAGCAGCTTAGTCGCTACAGATACGCAGTATTTT	CASSLVATDTQYF
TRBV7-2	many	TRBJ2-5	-	TGTGCCAGCAGCTTAATCGCGGGAATCCAAGAGACCCAGTACTTC	CASSLIAGIQETQYF
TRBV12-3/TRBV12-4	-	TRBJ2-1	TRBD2	TGTGCCAGCAGGCGGCTAGCGGGTACCAAAGATCAGTTCTTC	CASRRLAGTKDQFF
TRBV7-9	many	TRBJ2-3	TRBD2	TGTGCCAGCAGCCTTCCAATTCGACTAGCGGGAGTCATAGATACGCAGTATTTT	CASSLPIRLAGVIDTQYF
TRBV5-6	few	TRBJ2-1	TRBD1	TGTGCCAGCAGCTACCGGGACAGGGGGACCAATGAGCAGTTCTTC	CASSYRDRGTNEQFF
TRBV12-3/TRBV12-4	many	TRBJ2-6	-	TGTGCCAGCAGTTTCGTGGCCCTCTCTGGGGCCAACGTCCTGACTTTC	CASSFVALSGANVLTF
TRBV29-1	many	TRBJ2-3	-	TGCAGCGCCAAGCGGGGCACAGATACGCAGTATTTT	CSAKRGTDTQYF
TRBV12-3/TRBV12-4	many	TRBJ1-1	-	TGTGCCAGCCTTGAAGCCGCTGAAGCTTTCTTT	CASLEAAEAFF
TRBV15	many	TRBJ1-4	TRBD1	TGTGCCACCGAGCAGGGGGCGGATGAAAAACTGTTTTTT	CATEQGADEKLFF